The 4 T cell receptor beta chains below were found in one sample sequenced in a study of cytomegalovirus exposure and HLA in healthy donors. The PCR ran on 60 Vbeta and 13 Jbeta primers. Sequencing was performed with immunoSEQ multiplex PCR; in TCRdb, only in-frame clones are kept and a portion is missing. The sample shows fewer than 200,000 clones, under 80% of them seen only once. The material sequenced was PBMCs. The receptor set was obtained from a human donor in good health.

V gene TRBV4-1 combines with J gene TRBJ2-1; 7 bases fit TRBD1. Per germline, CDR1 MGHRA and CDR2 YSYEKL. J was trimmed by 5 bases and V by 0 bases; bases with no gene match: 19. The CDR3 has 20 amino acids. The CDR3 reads CASSQDVGQLHAKLNNEQFF. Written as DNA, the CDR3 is TGCGCCAGCAGCCAAGATGTGGGACAGCTACACGCTAAACTTAACAATGAGCAGTTCTTC.

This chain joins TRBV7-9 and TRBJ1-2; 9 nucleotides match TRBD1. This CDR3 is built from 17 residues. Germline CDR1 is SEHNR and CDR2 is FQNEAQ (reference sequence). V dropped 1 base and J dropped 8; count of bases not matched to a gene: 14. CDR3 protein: CASSLGGTGPLTYGYTF. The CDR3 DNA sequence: TGTGCCAGCAGCTTAGGTGGGACAGGGCCTCTCACCTACGGCTACACCTTC.

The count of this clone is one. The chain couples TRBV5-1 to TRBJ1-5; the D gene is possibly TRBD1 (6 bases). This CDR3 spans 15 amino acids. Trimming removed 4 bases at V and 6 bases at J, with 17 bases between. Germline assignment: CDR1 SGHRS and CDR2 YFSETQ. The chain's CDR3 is CASSPTAGDRQPQHF. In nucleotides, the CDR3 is TGCGCCAGCAGCCCCACGGCAGGGGATCGTCAGCCCCAGCATTTT.

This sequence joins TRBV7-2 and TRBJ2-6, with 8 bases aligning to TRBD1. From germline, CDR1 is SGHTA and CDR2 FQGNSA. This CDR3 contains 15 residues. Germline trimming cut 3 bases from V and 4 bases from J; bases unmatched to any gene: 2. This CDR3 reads CASSLRTGGANVLTF. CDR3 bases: TGTGCCAGCAGCTTGCGGACAGGGGGGGCCAACGTCCTGACTTTC.